This TCR beta chain was sequenced for a study of shared clonotypes between healthy human individuals. Study results and limitations: Rarefaction revealed incomplete sorted-subset sequencing despite large depth.

Details on this clone: As yet, its antigen is unknown.

The data were produced by immunoSEQ multiplex PCR, yet TCRdb's version contains in-frame clones alone and is incomplete. In the table there are some 2,100,000 clones, 85% to 95% of which are singletons. Naive-designated CD8 cells lacked CD45RO, were positively enriched for CCR7, and omitted terminally differentiated effector memory CD45RA+ cells. The receptor comes from a young man in good health. Some clones in this sample may be carry-over from other donors' samples. The material sequenced was naive CD8+ T cells from PBMCs.

CDR3 nucleotide sequence: TGTGCCAGCAGCCAAGAAAATGAGCAGTTCTTC. Translated, it gives CASSQENEQFF. This rearrangement joins TRBV4-2 to TRBJ2-1; no definite D call. Germline V CDR1 and CDR2: LGHNA, YNFKEQ. V lost 0 bases and J lost 7, with 1 base in between. This CDR3 contains 11 residues.